Following are 13 T cell receptor beta chains from one sample sequenced in a study of blood T cell repertoires in COVID-19. Sequenced by immunoSEQ multiplex PCR; TCRdb stores in-frame clones only, minus some. In the table there are 250,000 to 350,000 clones, 85% of which are singletons. The sequenced sample consisted of peripheral blood. All receptors come from a woman between 45 and 60 years old with active or convalescent COVID-19.

This clone was seen only a few times. This chain links TRBV2 with TRBJ2-3, with D perhaps matching TRBD2 (6 bases). This CDR3 contains 13 residues. The germline V gene encodes CDR1 SNHLY and CDR2 FYNNEI. Trimming cost V 8 bases and J 0 bases, with 9 bases left between them. The CDR3 is CASVAESTDTQYF. The DNA for the CDR3 is TGTGCCAGCGTAGCGGAAAGCACAGATACGCAGTATTTT. Together with reference TRBV2 and TRBJ2-3, the CDR3 gives the full variable domain: EPEVTQTPSHQVTQMGQEVILRCVPISNHLYFYWYRQILGQKVEFLVSFYNNEISEKSEIFDDQFSVERPDGSNFTLKIRSTKLEDSAMYFCASVAESTDTQYFGPGTRLTVL.

The chain joins TRBV28 to TRBJ2-1; TRBD2 agrees at 12 bases. Per germline, CDR1 MDHEN and CDR2 SYDVKM. The CDR3 is made up of 15 amino acids. J was trimmed by 10 bases and V by 5 bases; bases with no gene match: 9. The CDR3 nucleotides are TGTGCCAGCAGTCTTCTAGCGGGAGGGCCTAGGGAGCAGTTCTTC. It is translated as CASSLLAGGPREQFF. The whole variable domain, filled in from reference TRBV28 and TRBJ2-1, reads DVKVTQSSRYLVKRTGEKVFLECVQDMDHENMFWYRQDPGLGLRLIYFSYDVKMKEKGDIPEGYSVSREKKERFSLILESASTNQTSMYLCASSLLAGGPREQFFGPGTRLTVL.

The V call is TRBV27, the J call TRBJ1-6; 7 bases align to TRBD1. From germline, CDR1 is MNHEY and CDR2 SMNVEV (reference sequence). V lost 2 bases, J lost 9 bases, and 4 bases stayed unmatched. CDR3 length: 14 residues. This CDR3 reads CASSLEGAGSPLHF. The CDR3 DNA reads TGTGCCAGCAGTTTAGAGGGGGCTGGTTCACCCCTCCACTTT.

This sequence joins TRBV5-1 and TRBJ1-6, with a possible D match to TRBD1 (5 bases). CDR1 is SGHRS and CDR2 is YFSETQ in the germline V gene. V lost 3 bases and J lost 7, with 14 bases in between. This CDR3 region has 15 residues. CDR3 sequence reads: CASSSDSPRNSPLHF. The CDR3 DNA sequence: TGCGCCAGCAGCTCAGACAGTCCCCGAAATTCACCCCTCCACTTT.

V usage is TRBV27 and J usage is TRBJ2-3; a weak D match, TRBD1 (7 bases). The CDR3 extends over 17 amino acids. Trimming took 5 bases from V and 3 from J, leaving 21 bases between them. Germline CDR1 MNHEY, CDR2 SMNVEV (reference sequence). The CDR3 protein is CASSQQGGAALTDTQYF. In nucleotides, the CDR3 is TGTGCCAGCAGTCAGCAGGGGGGTGCGGCACTGACAGATACGCAGTATTTT.

The rearrangement uses TRBV28 and TRBJ1-2, with 9 positions matching TRBD1. The CDR3 is made up of 16 amino acids. J was trimmed by 5 bases and V by 4 bases; bases with no gene match: 11. CDR1 MDHEN and CDR2 SYDVKM come from the germline V gene. CDR3 sequence: CASSSPGQGDGYGYTF. CDR3 coding DNA: TGTGCCAGCAGTTCACCGGGACAGGGAGACGGGTATGGCTACACCTTC.

This chain connects TRBV27 to TRBJ1-2, with TRBD1 as a possible D gene (6 bases). The CDR3 length is 16 residues. Germline V gene data show CDR1 as MNHEY and CDR2 as SMNVEV (reference sequence). V lost 4 bases and J lost 4, with 19 bases in between. CDR3 sequence (DNA): TGTGCCAGCAGTTCCCCGGGACAACCGGCTCCCTATGGCTACACCTTC. Its protein is CASSSPGQPAPYGYTF.

The V and J genes are TRBV28 and TRBJ1-6; no clear D. The germline V and J ends were trimmed by 4 bases and 5 bases, with 18 bases remaining between them. Germline V gives CDR1 MDHEN, CDR2 SYDVKM. The CDR3 consists of 17 residues. CDR3 loop: CASSSTPRVADNSPLHF. The CDR3 DNA reads as TGTGCCAGCAGTTCCACCCCCCGGGTCGCAGATAATTCACCCCTCCACTTT.

J is TRBJ1-1 and V is TRBV5-1; TRBD1 matches 7 bases. V was pared by 0 bases and J by 5 bases, with 7 bases of the junction left unmatched. CDR1 is SGHRS, CDR2 YFSETQ, per germline. There are 15 residues in the CDR3. Here the CDR3 reads CASSLGDSSWTEAFF. The CDR3 DNA follows: TGCGCCAGCAGCTTGGGGGACAGCTCGTGGACTGAAGCTTTCTTT.

This clone was counted a few times. This sequence joins TRBV6-6 and TRBJ2-7; no firm D call. V lost 0 bases and J lost 6, with 9 bases in between. Germline V gene sequence: CDR1 MNHNY, CDR2 SVGAGI (reference sequence). The CDR3 runs to 13 residues. CDR3 in DNA: TGTGCCAGCAGTTACTCGTTCACAGCCGAGCAGTACTTC. Translation gives CASSYSFTAEQYF.

The CDR3 coding sequence is TGTGCCAGCAGTCTACAATGGGGACAGCGTGAAGCTTTCTTT. Translation gives CASSLQWGQREAFF. V usage is TRBV6-5 and J usage is TRBJ1-1, with 7 bases fitting TRBD1. Trimming took 5 bases from V and 7 from J; bases not matched to a gene: 10. The CDR3 totals 14 residues. Germline assignment: CDR1 MNHEY and CDR2 SVGAGI.

The chain carries TRBV7-8 and TRBJ2-3, with 8 bases matching TRBD1. Germline V gene sequence: CDR1 SGHVS, CDR2 FQNEAQ. This CDR3 comprises 15 residues. J was trimmed by 2 bases and V by 3 bases; bases with no gene match: 4. The CDR3 region has the DNA TGTGCCAGCAGCTTCGACAGGGGCAACACAGATACGCAGTATTTT. Protein product: CASSFDRGNTDTQYF.

The CDR3 sequence is CASSVLAGDIDTQYF. Here the CDR3 DNA reads TGTGCCAGCAGTGTACTAGCGGGAGATATAGATACGCAGTATTTT. The chain has TRBV6-4 and TRBJ2-3; 11 bases agree with TRBD2. Germline V CDR1 and CDR2: MRHNA, SNTAGT. V shed 4 bases and J 5 bases; nucleotides not matched to a gene: 5. The CDR3 extends over 15 amino acids.